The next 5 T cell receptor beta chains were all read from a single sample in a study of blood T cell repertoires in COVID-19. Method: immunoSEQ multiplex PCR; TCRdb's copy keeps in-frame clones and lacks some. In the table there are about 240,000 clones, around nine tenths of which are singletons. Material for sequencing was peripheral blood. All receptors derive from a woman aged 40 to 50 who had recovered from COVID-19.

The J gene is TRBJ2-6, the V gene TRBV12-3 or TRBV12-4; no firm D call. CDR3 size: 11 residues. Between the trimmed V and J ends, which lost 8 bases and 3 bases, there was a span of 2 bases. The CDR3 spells CASLGANVLTF. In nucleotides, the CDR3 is TGTGCCAGCCTTGGGGCCAACGTCCTGACTTTC.

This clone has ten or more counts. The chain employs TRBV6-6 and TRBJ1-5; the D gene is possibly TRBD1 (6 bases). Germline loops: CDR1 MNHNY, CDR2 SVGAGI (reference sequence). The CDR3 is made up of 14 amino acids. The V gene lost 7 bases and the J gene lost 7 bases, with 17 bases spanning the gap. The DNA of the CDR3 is TGTGCCAGCACCCCTACAGGGCCAATCCAGCCCCAGCATTTT. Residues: CASTPTGPIQPQHF.

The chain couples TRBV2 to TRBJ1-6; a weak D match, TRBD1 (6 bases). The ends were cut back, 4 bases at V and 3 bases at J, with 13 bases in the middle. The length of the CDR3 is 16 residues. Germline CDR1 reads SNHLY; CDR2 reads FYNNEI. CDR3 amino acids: CASSGGQPIYNSPLHF. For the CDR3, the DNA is TGTGCCAGCAGTGGCGGACAGCCAATCTATAATTCACCCCTCCACTTT.

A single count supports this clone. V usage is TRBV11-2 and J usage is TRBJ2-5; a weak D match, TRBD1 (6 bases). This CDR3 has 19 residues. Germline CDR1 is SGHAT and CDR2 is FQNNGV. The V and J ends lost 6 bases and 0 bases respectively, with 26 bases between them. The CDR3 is CASSPRLPTGGTHQETQYF. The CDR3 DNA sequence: TGTGCCAGCAGTCCCAGGCTCCCAACTGGGGGCACACACCAAGAGACCCAGTACTTC.

CDR3 amino acids: CASSLLQGNTIYF. The CDR3 DNA reads as TGTGCCAGCAGTTTATTACAGGGAAACACCATATATTTT. The chain uses TRBV28 and TRBJ1-3; no clear D gene. This CDR3 contains 13 residues. Germline V gene sequence: CDR1 MDHEN, CDR2 SYDVKM. V gave up 1 base and J gave up 4 bases, with 5 bases separating them.